The rows below give T cell receptor beta chains drawn from one sample of a study of radiation and T cells in renal cell carcinoma. Assay used: immunoSEQ multiplex PCR; TCRdb lists only in-frame clones, some missing. This table holds 160,000 or so clones, approximately 88% found once. The material was blood, obtained from a patient whose treatment included radiotherapy and nephrectomy. The receptors shown here come from a woman aged 45 to 65 with renal cell carcinoma. CDR3s include the opening cysteine and the closing phenylalanine or tryptophan. Fields, in order: J gene, V gene, clone size, D gene, CDR3 DNA, CDR3 protein. A D gene is named only where the DNA matches it firmly. A clone size is listed for some rows: how often the clone was seen (once, few, many), or a class if it is expanded.

>TRBJ2-5|TRBV4-1|-|-
TGCGCCAGCAGCGCGAAAGTCGGCCCTCAAGAGACCCAGTACTTC
CASSAKVGPQETQYF
>TRBJ2-1|TRBV6-1|-|TRBD1
TGTGCCAGCAGACCGACAGGGGGCGGCTATGAGCAGTTCTTC
CASRPTGGGYEQFF
>TRBJ2-7|TRBV10-1|-|-
TGCGCCAGCTACCTAGCTCGGTCCTACGAGCAGTACTTC
CASYLARSYEQYF
>TRBJ1-5|TRBV7-8|once|-
TGTGCCAGCAGGCAGGGGTATAGCAATCAGCCCCAGCATTTT
CASRQGYSNQPQHF
>TRBJ2-2|TRBV7-8|once|TRBD1
TGTGCCAGCAGCTTAGGCCAGGGGGACACCGGGGAGCTGTTTTTT
CASSLGQGDTGELFF
>TRBJ2-5|TRBV4-3|-|-
TGCGCCAGCAGCCAAGGCTGGCAAGAGACCCAGTACTTC
CASSQGWQETQYF
>TRBJ1-1|TRBV21-1|-|-
TGTGCCAGCAGCCTCAAAGGTCGTCAGAACACTGAAGCTTTCTTT
CASSLKGRQNTEAFF
>TRBJ2-7|TRBV6-6|-|-
TGTGCCAGCTCCCCCGATAAGTACGAGCAGTACTTC
CASSPDKYEQYF
>TRBJ1-3|TRBV30|-|-
TGTGCCTACAAGGGGTCCGGAAACACCATATATTTT
CAYKGSGNTIYF
>TRBJ1-2|TRBV7-9|-|-
TGTGCCAGCAGCTCCCCAGATTATATGCAGGACTATGGCTACACCTTC
CASSSPDYMQDYGYTF
>TRBJ2-1|TRBV6-5|-|TRBD2
TGTGCCAGCATCGGACTAGCGGGGGGGAATGAGCAGTTCTTC
CASIGLAGGNEQFF
>TRBJ1-4|TRBV2|-|-
TGTGCCAGCAGTGATGCCGGGGCGGGTGAAAAACTGTTTTTT
CASSDAGAGEKLFF
>TRBJ2-5|TRBV5-1|-|TRBD2
TGCGCCAGCAAGGCGCGGGGGGACCAAGAGACCCAGTACTTC
CASKARGDQETQYF
>TRBJ2-3|TRBV5-1|-|TRBD2
TGCGCCAGCAGCTTGGGGAGCGGGGGGCGCACAGATACGCAGTATTTT
CASSLGSGGRTDTQYF
>TRBJ2-7|TRBV5-4|-|TRBD1
TGTGCCAGCAGCCAGGGACAGGGAAACTACGAGCAGTACTTC
CASSQGQGNYEQYF
>TRBJ1-3|TRBV7-9|-|-
TGTGCCAGCAGCTTAACGGTTACTAGGAACACCATATATTTT
CASSLTVTRNTIYF
>TRBJ1-5|TRBV16|-|-
TGTGCCAGCAGCAAAGGGAGAAGCAATCAGCCCCAGCATTTT
CASSKGRSNQPQHF
>TRBJ1-2|TRBV6-6|-|TRBD1
TGTGCCAGCAGTAAGGGACAGGGACCCGTCTATGGCTACACCTTC
CASSKGQGPVYGYTF
>TRBJ1-2|TRBV6-5|once|-
TGTGCCAGCAGAATGGCCAGCAACCGCTTCTATGGCTACACCTTC
CASRMASNRFYGYTF
>TRBJ1-2|TRBV10-3|-|-
TGTGCCATCAGTGAGTCTGTCGACTACTATGGCTACACCTTC
CAISESVDYYGYTF
>TRBJ2-3|TRBV9|-|TRBD1
TGTGCCAGCAGCGTAGGGACAGGGGTTCCAGATACGCAGTATTTT
CASSVGTGVPDTQYF
>TRBJ2-4|TRBV6-1|-|-
TGTGCCAGCAGGCAGATCAGGGGAAGTGGGGACATTCAGTACTTC
CASRQIRGSGDIQYF
>TRBJ1-4|TRBV28|-|-
TGTGCCAGCAGTTTTATGCAGGGGCGAGAAAAACTGTTTTTT
CASSFMQGREKLFF
>TRBJ2-7|TRBV6-1|-|-
TGTGCCAGCAGTGGGGGAAGGGAGTACGAGCAGTACTTC
CASSGGREYEQYF
>TRBJ2-3|TRBV18|-|TRBD1
TGTGCCAGCTCACGGCCGGGACAGGGGGCGGGAGATACGCAGTATTTT
CASSRPGQGAGDTQYF
>TRBJ1-2|TRBV7-2|-|TRBD1
TGTGCCAGCAGTAGGCAATTCGGGACAGGGAATTATCTTGGGTATGGCTACACCTTC
CASSRQFGTGNYLGYGYTF
>TRBJ1-6|TRBV4-1|-|-
TGCGCCAGCAGCCAAGATGAGGGGTTCTATAATTCACCCCTCCACTTT
CASSQDEGFYNSPLHF
>TRBJ2-1|TRBV11-2|-|TRBD2
TGTGCCAGCAGCTTAGGACAAGTTAGCGGGGCCTACAATGAGCAGTTCTTC
CASSLGQVSGAYNEQFF
>TRBJ1-3|TRBV4-1|-|-
TGCGCCAGCAGTCAACAGCCTTTGCCCTCTGGAAACACCATATATTTT
CASSQQPLPSGNTIYF
>TRBJ1-5|TRBV6-5|-|-
TGTGCCAGCAGTTACAGGCAGTATAGCAATCAGCCCCAGCATTTT
CASSYRQYSNQPQHF
>TRBJ2-7|TRBV5-1|-|-
TGCGCCAGCAGGTCCGTCTCCCGACCCTACGAGCAGTACTTC
CASRSVSRPYEQYF
>TRBJ2-1|TRBV7-3|-|-
TGTGCCAGCAGCTTGTCCCTCGGGACCCAAGCTAACAATGAGCAGTTCTTC
CASSLSLGTQANNEQFF
>TRBJ1-1|TRBV30|-|-
TGTGCCGGTGAACGCAACACTGAAGCTTTCTTT
CAGERNTEAFF
>TRBJ2-7|TRBV29-1|-|-
TGCAGCGTTGAAACCTCTGTCCAGGGAATCGAGCAGTACTTC
CSVETSVQGIEQYF
>TRBJ1-1|TRBV21-1|-|-
TGTGCCAGCAGCAAAGTAATCGGAGGAGGGACAGGGTACACTGAAGCTTTCTTT
CASSKVIGGGTGYTEAFF